This T cell receptor (beta chain) stems from a study of blood T cell repertoires in COVID-19. Assay: immunoSEQ multiplex PCR; the TCRdb copy retains only in-frame clones and omits some. This sample has about 210,000 clones, with just under 85% found just once. The count of this clone is one. Per the germline V gene, CDR1 is MDHEN and CDR2 is SYDVKM. The CDR3 has 15 residues. V dropped 7 bases and J dropped 2; count of bases not matched to a gene: 7. The clonotype originates from a woman in her forties or fifties with active or convalescent COVID-19. The sequenced sample was peripheral blood. The chain links TRBV28 to TRBJ2-3; 9 bases are a match to TRBD2. CDR3 nucleotide sequence: TGTGCCAGCAAGGAGCGGGGGGATTCCACAGATACGCAGTATTTT. Protein: CASKERGDSTDTQYF.